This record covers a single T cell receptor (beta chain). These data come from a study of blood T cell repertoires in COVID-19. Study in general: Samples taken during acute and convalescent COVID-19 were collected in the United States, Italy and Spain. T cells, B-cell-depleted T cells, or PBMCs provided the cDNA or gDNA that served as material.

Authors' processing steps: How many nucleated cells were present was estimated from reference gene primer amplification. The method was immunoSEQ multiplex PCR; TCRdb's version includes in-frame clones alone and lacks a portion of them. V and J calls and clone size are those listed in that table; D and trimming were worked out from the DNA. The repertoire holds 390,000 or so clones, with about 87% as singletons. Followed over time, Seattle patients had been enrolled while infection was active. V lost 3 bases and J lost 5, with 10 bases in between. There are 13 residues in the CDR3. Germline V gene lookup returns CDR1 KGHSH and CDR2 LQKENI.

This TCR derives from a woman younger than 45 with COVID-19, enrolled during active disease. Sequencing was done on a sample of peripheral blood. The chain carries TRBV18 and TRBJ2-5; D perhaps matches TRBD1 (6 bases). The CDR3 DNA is TGTGCCAGCTCACCTCAGGGGTTCGAGACCCAGTACTTC. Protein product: CASSPQGFETQYF.